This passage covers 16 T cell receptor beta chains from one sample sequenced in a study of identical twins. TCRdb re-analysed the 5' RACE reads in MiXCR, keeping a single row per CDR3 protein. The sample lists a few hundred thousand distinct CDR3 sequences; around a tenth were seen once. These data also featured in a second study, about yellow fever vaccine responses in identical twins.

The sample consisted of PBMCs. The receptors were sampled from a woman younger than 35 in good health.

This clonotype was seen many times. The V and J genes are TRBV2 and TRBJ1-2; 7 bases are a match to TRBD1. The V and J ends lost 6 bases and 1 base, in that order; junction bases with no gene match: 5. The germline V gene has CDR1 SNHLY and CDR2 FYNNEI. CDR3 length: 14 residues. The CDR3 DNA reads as TGTGCCAGCAGCCCTACAGGGGTTAACTATGGCTACACCTTC. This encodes CASSPTGVNYGYTF.

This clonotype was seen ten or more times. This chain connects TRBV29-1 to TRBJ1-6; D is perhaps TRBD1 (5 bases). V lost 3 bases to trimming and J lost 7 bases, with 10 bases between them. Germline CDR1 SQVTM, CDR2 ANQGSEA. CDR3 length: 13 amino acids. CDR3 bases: TGCAGCGTTGAGTGGGGCCGGAATTCACCCCTCCACTTT. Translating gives CSVEWGRNSPLHF.

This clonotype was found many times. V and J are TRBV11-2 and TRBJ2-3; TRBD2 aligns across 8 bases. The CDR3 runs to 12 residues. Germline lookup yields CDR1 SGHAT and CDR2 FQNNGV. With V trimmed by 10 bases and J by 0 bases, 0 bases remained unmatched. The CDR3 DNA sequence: TGTGCCATAGCGGGAAGCACAGATACGCAGTATTTT. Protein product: CAIAGSTDTQYF.

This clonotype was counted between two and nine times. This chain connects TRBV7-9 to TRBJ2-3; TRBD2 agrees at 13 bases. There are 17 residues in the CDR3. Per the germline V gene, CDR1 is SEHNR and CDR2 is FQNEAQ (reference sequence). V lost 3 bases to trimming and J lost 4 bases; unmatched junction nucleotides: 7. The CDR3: CASSLIGLAGEPDTQYF. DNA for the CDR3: TGTGCCAGCAGCTTGATAGGACTAGCGGGAGAACCAGATACGCAGTATTTT.

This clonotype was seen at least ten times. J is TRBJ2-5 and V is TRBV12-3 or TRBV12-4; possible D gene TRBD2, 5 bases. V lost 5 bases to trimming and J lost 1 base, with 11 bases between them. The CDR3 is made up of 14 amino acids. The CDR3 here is CASSPPGFQETQYF. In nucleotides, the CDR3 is TGTGCCAGCAGTCCACCGGGGTTCCAAGAGACCCAGTACTTC.

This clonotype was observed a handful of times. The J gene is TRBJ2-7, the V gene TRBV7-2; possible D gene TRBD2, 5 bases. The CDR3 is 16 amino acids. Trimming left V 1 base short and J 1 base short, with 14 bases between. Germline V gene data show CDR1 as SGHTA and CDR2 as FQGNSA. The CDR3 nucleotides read TGTGCCAGCAGCTTAGGTCTTCTAGCCGCTTCCTACGAGCAGTACTTC. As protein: CASSLGLLAASYEQYF.

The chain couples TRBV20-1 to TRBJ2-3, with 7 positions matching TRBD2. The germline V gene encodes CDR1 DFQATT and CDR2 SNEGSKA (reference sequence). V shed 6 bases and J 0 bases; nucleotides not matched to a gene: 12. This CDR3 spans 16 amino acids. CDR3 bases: TGCAGTGCCGGTCAGTCAGCGGGGTTAAGCACAGATACGCAGTATTTT. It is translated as CSAGQSAGLSTDTQYF.

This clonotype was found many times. DNA of the CDR3: TGCAGCGTTGGCGGGGGCCTCGGAAATGAGCAGTTCTTC. The encoded protein is CSVGGGLGNEQFF. V is TRBV29-1 and J is TRBJ2-1; D might be TRBD2 (7 bases). The CDR3 has 13 residues. V lost 4 bases and J lost 7, with 14 bases in between. From germline, CDR1 is SQVTM and CDR2 ANQGSEA.

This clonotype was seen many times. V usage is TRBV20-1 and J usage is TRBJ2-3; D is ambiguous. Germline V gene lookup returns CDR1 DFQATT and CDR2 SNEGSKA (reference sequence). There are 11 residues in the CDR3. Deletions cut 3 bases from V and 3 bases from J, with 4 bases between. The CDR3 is CSASGTDTQYF. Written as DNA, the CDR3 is TGCAGTGCTAGCGGAACAGATACGCAGTATTTT.

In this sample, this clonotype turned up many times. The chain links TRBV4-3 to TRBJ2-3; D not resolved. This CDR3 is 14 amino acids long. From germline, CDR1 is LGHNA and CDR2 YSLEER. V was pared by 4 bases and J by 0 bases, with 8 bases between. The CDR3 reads CASSRETSTDTQYF. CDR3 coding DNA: TGCGCCAGCAGCCGAGAGACTAGCACAGATACGCAGTATTTT.

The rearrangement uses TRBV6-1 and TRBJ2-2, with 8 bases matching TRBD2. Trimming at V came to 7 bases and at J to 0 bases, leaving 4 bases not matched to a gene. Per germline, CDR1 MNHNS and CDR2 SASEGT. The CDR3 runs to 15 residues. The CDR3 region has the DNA TGTGCCAGCACTAAACTAGCGGCGAACACCGGGGAGCTGTTTTTT. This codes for CASTKLAANTGELFF.

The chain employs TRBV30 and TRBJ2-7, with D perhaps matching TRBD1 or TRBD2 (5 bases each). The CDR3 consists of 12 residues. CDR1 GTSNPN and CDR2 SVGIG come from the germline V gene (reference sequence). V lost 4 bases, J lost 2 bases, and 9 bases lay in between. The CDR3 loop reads CAWTLGPYEQYF. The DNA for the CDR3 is TGTGCCTGGACCCTGGGACCCTACGAGCAGTACTTC.

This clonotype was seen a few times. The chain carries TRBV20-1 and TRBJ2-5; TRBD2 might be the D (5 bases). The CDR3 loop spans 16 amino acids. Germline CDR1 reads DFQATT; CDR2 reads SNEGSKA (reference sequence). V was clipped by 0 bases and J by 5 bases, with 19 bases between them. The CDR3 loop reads CSARDRSAASGETQYF. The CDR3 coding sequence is TGCAGTGCTAGAGATCGATCGGCAGCGTCGGGGGAGACCCAGTACTTC.

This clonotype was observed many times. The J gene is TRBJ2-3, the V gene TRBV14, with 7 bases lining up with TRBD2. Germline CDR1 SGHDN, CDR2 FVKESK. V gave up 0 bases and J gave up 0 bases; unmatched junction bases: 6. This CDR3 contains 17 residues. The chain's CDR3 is CASSQDEAGRSTDTQYF. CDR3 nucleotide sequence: TGTGCCAGCAGCCAAGATGAAGCGGGAAGGAGCACAGATACGCAGTATTTT.

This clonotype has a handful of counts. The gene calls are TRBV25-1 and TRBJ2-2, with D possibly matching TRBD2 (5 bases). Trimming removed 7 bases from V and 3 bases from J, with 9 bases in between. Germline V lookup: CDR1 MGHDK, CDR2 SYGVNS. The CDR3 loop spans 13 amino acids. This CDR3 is CASTRTDTGELFF. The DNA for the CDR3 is TGTGCCAGCACCCGGACTGACACCGGGGAGCTGTTTTTT.

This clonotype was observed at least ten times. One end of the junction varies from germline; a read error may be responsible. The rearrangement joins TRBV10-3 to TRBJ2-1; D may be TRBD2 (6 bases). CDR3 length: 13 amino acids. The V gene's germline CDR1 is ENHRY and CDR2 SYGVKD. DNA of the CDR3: TGTGCGATCACCGGGAGTCTGGGAAATGAGCAGTTCTTC. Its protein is CAITGSLGNEQFF.